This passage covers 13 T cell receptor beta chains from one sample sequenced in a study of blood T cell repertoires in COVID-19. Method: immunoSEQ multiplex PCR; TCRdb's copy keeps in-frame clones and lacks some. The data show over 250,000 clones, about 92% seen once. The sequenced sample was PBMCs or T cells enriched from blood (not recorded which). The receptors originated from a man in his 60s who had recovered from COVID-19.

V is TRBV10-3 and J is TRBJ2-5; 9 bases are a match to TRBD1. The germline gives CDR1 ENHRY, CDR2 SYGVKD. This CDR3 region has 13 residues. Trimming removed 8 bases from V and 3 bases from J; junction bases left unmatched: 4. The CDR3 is CAIGGQGEETQYF. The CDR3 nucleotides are TGTGCCATCGGGGGACAGGGAGAAGAGACCCAGTACTTC.

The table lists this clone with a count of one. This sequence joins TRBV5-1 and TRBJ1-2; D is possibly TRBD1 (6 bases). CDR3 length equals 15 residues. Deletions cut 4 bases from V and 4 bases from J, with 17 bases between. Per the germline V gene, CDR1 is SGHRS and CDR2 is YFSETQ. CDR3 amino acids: CASSTDSMPAYGYTF. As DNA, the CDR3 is TGCGCCAGCAGCACGGACAGCATGCCAGCCTATGGCTACACCTTC. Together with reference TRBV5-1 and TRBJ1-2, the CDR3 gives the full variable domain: KAGVTQTPRYLIKTRGQQVTLSCSPISGHRSVSWYQQTPGQGLQFLFEYFSETQRNKGNFPGRFSGRQFSNSRSEMNVSTLELGDSALYLCASSTDSMPAYGYTFGSGTRLTVV.

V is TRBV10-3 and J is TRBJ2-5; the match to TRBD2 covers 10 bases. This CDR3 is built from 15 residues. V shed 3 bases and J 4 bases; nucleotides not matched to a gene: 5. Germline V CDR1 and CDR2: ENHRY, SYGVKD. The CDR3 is CAISELAGPPETQYF. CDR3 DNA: TGTGCCATCAGTGAACTAGCGGGGCCACCAGAGACCCAGTACTTC.

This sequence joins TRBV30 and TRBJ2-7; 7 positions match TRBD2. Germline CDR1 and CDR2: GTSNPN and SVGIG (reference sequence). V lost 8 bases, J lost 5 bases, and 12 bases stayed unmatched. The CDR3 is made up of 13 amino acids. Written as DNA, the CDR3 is TGTGCCATGGGGTGGGGGAGGGCCAACGAGCAGTACTTC. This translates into CAMGWGRANEQYF.

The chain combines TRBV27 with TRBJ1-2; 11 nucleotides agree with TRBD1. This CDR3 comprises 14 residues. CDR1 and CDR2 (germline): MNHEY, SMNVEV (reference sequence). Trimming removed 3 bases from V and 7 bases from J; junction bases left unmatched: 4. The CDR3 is CASSFGQGAFGYTF. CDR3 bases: TGTGCCAGCAGTTTCGGACAGGGGGCCTTTGGCTACACCTTC.

The DNA of the CDR3 is TGTGCCAGCAGCCAATCCGGCTACGAGCAGTACTTC. Its protein is CASSQSGYEQYF. The rearrangement links TRBV3-1 (or the pseudogene TRBV3-2) to TRBJ2-7, with D unresolved. The CDR3 covers 12 residues. Trimming pared 2 bases from V and 3 bases from J, leaving 5 bases between. Germline assignment: CDR1 LGHDT and CDR2 YNNKEL (reference sequence).

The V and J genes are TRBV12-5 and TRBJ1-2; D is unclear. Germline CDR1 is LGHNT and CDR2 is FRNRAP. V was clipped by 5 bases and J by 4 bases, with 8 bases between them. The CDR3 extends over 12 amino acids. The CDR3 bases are TGTGCTAGTGGTCCGCAGTCCTATGGCTACACCTTC. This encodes CASGPQSYGYTF.

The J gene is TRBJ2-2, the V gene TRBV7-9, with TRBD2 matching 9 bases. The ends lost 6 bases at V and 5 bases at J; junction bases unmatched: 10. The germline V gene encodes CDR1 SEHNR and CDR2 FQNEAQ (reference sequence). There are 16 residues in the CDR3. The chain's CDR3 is CASSGKAGGRTGELFF. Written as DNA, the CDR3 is TGTGCCAGCAGTGGGAAAGCGGGGGGCAGAACCGGGGAGCTGTTTTTT.

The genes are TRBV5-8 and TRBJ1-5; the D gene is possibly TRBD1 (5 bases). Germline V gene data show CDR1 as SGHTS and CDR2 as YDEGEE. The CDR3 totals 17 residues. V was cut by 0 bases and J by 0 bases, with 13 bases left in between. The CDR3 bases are TGTGCCAGCAGCTTGGCCTACAGGACCTATAGCAATCAGCCCCAGCATTTT. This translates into CASSLAYRTYSNQPQHF.

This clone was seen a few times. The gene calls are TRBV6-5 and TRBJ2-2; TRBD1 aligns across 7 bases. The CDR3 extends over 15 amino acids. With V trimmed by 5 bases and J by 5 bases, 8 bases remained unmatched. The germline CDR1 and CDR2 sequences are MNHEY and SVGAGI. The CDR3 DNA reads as TGTGCCAGCAGTCCCGACAGGGCTGGGACCGGGGAGCTGTTTTTT. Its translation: CASSPDRAGTGELFF.

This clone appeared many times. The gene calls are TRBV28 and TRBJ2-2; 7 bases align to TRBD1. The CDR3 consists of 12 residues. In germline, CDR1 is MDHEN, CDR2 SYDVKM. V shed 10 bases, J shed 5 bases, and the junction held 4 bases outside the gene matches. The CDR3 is CATPTGTGELFF. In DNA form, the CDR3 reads TGTGCCACCCCGACAGGGACCGGGGAGCTGTTTTTT. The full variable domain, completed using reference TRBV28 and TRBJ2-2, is DVKVTQSSRYLVKRTGEKVFLECVQDMDHENMFWYRQDPGLGLRLIYFSYDVKMKEKGDIPEGYSVSREKKERFSLILESASTNQTSMYLCATPTGTGELFFGEGSRLTVL.

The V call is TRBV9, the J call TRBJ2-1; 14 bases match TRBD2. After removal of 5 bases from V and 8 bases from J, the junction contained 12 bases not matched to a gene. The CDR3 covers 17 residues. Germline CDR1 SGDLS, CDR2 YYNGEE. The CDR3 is CASSIGLAGGSNHEQFF. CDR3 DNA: TGTGCCAGCAGTATCGGACTAGCGGGGGGAAGTAACCATGAGCAGTTCTTC.

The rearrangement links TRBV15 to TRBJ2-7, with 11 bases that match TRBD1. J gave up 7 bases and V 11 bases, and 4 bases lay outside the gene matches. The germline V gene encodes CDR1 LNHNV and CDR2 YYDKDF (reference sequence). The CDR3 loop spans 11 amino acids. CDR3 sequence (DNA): TGTGCCGTCGGGACAGGGGGTGAGCAGTACTTC. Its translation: CAVGTGGEQYF.